Below, one T cell receptor beta chain is given with its context. The antigen is unknown. These data are taken from a study of T cell responses to AZD1222 COVID-19 vaccine. Study observations and caveats: Repertoire collection took place solely once the T cell response had peaked. Seropositivity was recorded at baseline in only six AZD1222 recipients. Spike-specific TCR breadth and depth rose after two AZD1222 doses.

Sequencing used immunoSEQ multiplex PCR; TCRdb keeps in-frame clones, though not all of them. The sample has over 150,000 clones; around 91% are singletons. The receptor was derived from an adult in good health. The specimen comprised peripheral blood, sampled on day 0 of AZD1222 vaccination.

Here the CDR3 reads CASSGGPGSGELFF. In nucleotides, the CDR3 is TGTGCCAGCAGCGGCGGGCCAGGTTCCGGGGAGCTGTTTTTT. V is TRBV9 and J is TRBJ2-2; tentative D call: TRBD2 (5 bases). The V gene's germline CDR1 is SGDLS and CDR2 YYNGEE. Deletions cut 3 bases from V and 6 bases from J, with 12 bases between. The CDR3 has 14 residues.